This T cell receptor beta chain was found in a study of tumor-infiltrating lymphocytes in primary liver carcinoma. Study-level background: Patients included men and women of 30 to 69 years. The neoplasms were of stage T1-T3 N0M0, with dimensions of about 4.2 to 10 cm across.

It was from roughly 20-30 mg of unsorted bulk tissue that RNA and DNA were co-extracted. From roughly 0.45 ug total RNA, TCR beta cDNA was generated with a primer in the constant region. Researchers made the TCR beta libraries by running three nested multiplex PCR rounds with slightly modified ARM-PCR. Both of the initial two PCR rounds ran for about 11 cycles and employed TRBV1-TRBV30 forward primers alongside a C-beta reverse primer. Each CDR3 protein is one row after TCRdb ran MiXCR on the multiplex PCR reads. This table has 85,000 to 100,000 distinct CDR3 sequences, about 70% appearing once. About this clonotype itself: The conserved final phenylalanine or tryptophan is absent from the CDR3, which likely points to a read error.

This CDR3 is 16 amino acids long. V was pared by 6 bases and J by 1 base, with 9 bases of the junction left unmatched. Sequencing was done on a sample of tumor-adjacent normal liver tissue. The rearrangement joins TRBV12-3 or TRBV12-4 to TRBJ1-5; 7 nucleotides align to TRBD1. This sequence was found in a man in his forties with primary liver carcinoma and hepatitis B virus infection. The CDR3 bases are TGTGCCAGCAGGGGGAGGGGGCCGGGGAGCAATCAGCCCCAGCATTAT. Translating it yields CASRGRGPGSNQPQHY.